The 8 T cell receptor beta chains below all came from one sample that was sequenced in a study of blood T cell repertoires in COVID-19. The table came from immunoSEQ multiplex PCR; TCRdb's copy has only in-frame clones and leaves some out. The table records fewer than 500,000 clones, about 90% of them present only once. The sequencing sample was made of PBMCs or T cells enriched from blood (not recorded which). The receptors here all came from a young man who had recovered from COVID-19.

This clone has more than one count but fewer than ten. V and J are TRBV12-3 or TRBV12-4 and TRBJ1-1; 7 positions match TRBD1. The CDR3 covers 12 residues. V trimming: 6 bases; J trimming: 10 bases; junction bases outside the gene matches: 8. The CDR3 spells CASRAGTALAFF. The DNA for the CDR3 is TGTGCCAGCAGGGCCGGGACAGCCCTAGCTTTCTTT.

This chain uses TRBV30 with TRBJ2-1, with D perhaps matching TRBD2 (5 bases). The CDR3 spans 14 residues. Per germline, CDR1 GTSNPN and CDR2 SVGIG (reference sequence). Trimming removed 0 bases at V and 5 bases at J, with 11 bases between. The CDR3 spells CAWSVRGTNNEQFF. The DNA for the CDR3 is TGTGCCTGGAGTGTACGGGGTACCAACAATGAGCAGTTCTTC.

The CDR3 nucleotides read TGTGCCAGTAGTAATCAGGGAGGGAACATTCAGTACTTC. Protein sequence: CASSNQGGNIQYF. This chain connects TRBV19 to TRBJ2-4; 7 bases line up with TRBD2. Germline values: CDR1 LNHDA, CDR2 SQIVND (reference sequence). J lost 7 bases, V lost 4 bases, and 4 bases had no gene match. The CDR3 is 13 residues long.

V is TRBV5-4 and J is TRBJ1-2, with unresolved D. The V gene's germline CDR1 is SGHNT and CDR2 YYREEE (reference sequence). There are 13 residues in the CDR3. Trimming cost V 2 bases and J 4 bases, with 9 bases left between them. CDR3: CASSFDTAYGYTF. The CDR3 nucleotides are TGTGCCAGCAGCTTTGACACCGCCTATGGCTACACCTTC.

J is TRBJ1-1 and V is TRBV15, with D unresolved. The germline gives CDR1 LNHNV, CDR2 YYDKDF (reference sequence). CDR3 length: 12 amino acids. The V end was cut by 6 bases, the J end by 7 bases, with 12 bases between. The CDR3 nucleotides read TGTGCCACCAGGGGCAGGCTAAATGAAGCTTTCTTT. Translation: CATRGRLNEAFF.

This sequence joins TRBV19 and TRBJ2-7, with D hard to call. The CDR3 extends over 13 amino acids. V gave up 1 base and J gave up 7 bases, with 11 bases separating them. Germline assignment: CDR1 LNHDA and CDR2 SQIVND (reference sequence). The CDR3 DNA sequence: TGTGCCAGTAGTATAGGTGGCTCGAGGGAGCAGTACTTC. This codes for CASSIGGSREQYF.

The chain has TRBV5-5 and TRBJ1-5; 9 bases are shared with TRBD1. V trimming: 4 bases; J trimming: 5 bases; junction bases outside the gene matches: 4. The CDR3 sequence is 14 residues long. CDR1 and CDR2 from the germline V gene are SGHKS and YYEKEE (reference sequence). This chain's CDR3 is CASSLRTGDQPQHF. The CDR3 nucleotides are TGTGCCAGCAGCCTAAGGACAGGGGATCAGCCCCAGCATTTT.

The chain couples TRBV7-9 to TRBJ1-1; D might be TRBD1 (6 bases). The germline gives CDR1 SEHNR, CDR2 FQNEAQ (reference sequence). V was cut by 1 base and J by 3 bases, with 18 bases left in between. The CDR3 totals 17 residues. The CDR3 DNA follows: TGTGCCAGCAGCTTAGTACAGGGAATGAGTTTCCACACTGAAGCTTTCTTT. It codes for CASSLVQGMSFHTEAFF.